This T cell receptor (beta chain) was profiled in a study of blood T cells in healthy people across ages. Combining a sample-barcoded 5' primer with a J-beta primer mix, a second PCR ran for about 6 to 11 cycles. Each CDR3 protein is one row after TCRdb ran MiXCR on the 5' RACE reads. The table has around 1,500,000 distinct CDR3 sequences, 28% seen once. Study-level points and caveats: TCR beta diversity was tightly associated with the proportion of naive T cells. The CMV status of each donor remained undetermined, and this could have confounded shifts in expanded clonotypes.

Total RNA amounts of at least 6 micrograms were extracted per sample. This clonotype was picked up a small number of times. As yet, its antigen is unknown. The CDR3 contains 15 residues. The germline V gene has CDR1 MNHEY and CDR2 SMNVEV (reference sequence). This clonotype originated in a young woman in good health. Material: blood. This chain joins TRBV27 and TRBJ2-5, with 7 bases matching TRBD1. The J call may be in error: the DNA end matches TRBJ2-7 better. CDR3 sequence reads: CASSLSRDRAGEQYF. The DNA of the CDR3 is TGTGCCAGCAGTTTATCCCGTGACAGGGCTGGCGAGCAGTACTTC.